Presented here are 30 T cell receptor beta chains from one specimen sequenced in a study of blood T cell repertoires in COVID-19. Measured with immunoSEQ multiplex PCR; TCRdb has only the in-frame clones, and not every one. The sample includes about 270,000 clones, 85% seen only once; the top ten take approximately 9.6%. Sequenced material: PBMCs or T cells enriched from blood (not recorded which). The receptor source for this set is a woman aged 45-65 years with acute COVID-19.

The CDR3 loop reads CASSSLAGGHPDTQYF. The CDR3 nucleotides are TGTGCCAGCAGTTCTCTAGCGGGGGGGCACCCAGATACGCAGTATTTT. The chain carries TRBV27 and TRBJ2-3, with 12 bases fitting TRBD2. V dropped 4 bases and J dropped 4; count of bases not matched to a gene: 6. Germline assignment: CDR1 MNHEY and CDR2 SMNVEV (reference sequence). The CDR3 extends over 16 amino acids.

The chain recombines TRBV11-2 with TRBJ1-3, with D perhaps TRBD1 (5 bases). Germline CDR1 is SGHAT and CDR2 is FQNNGV. V gave up 5 bases and J gave up 0 bases, with 20 bases separating them. The CDR3 is 18 residues long. In DNA form, the CDR3 reads TGTGCCAGCAGCCCGCGCTGGACAAGCTATGCCTCTGGAAACACCATATATTTT. Its protein product is CASSPRWTSYASGNTIYF.

This chain joins TRBV12-3 or TRBV12-4 and TRBJ2-7, with a possible D match to TRBD2 (5 bases). The ends were cut back, 6 bases at V and 0 bases at J, with 9 bases in the middle. The CDR3 loop spans 13 amino acids. The CDR3 DNA follows: TGTGCCAGCAGCGGAGGAGTCTCCTACGAGCAGTACTTC. Its protein product is CASSGGVSYEQYF.

The rearrangement links TRBV27 to TRBJ1-2; D possibly corresponds to TRBD1 (5 bases). CDR1 and CDR2 (germline): MNHEY, SMNVEV (reference sequence). This CDR3 has 15 residues. V was trimmed by 3 bases and J by 0 bases, leaving 11 bases between them. Here the CDR3 DNA reads TGTGCCAGCAGTTTGGTCAGGGATTCTAACTATGGCTACACCTTC. Translated, it gives CASSLVRDSNYGYTF.

The J gene is TRBJ1-2, the V gene TRBV12-3 or TRBV12-4; possibly TRBD1 for D (6 bases). This CDR3 region has 12 residues. The germline V and J ends were trimmed by 7 bases and 8 bases, with 14 bases remaining between them. CDR3 region: CASTFSGGGYTF. For the CDR3, the DNA is TGTGCCAGCACCTTCTCGGGGGGCGGCTACACCTTC.

The J gene is TRBJ1-4, the V gene TRBV4-1; 7 nucleotides agree with TRBD1. The trim removed 4 bases at V and 8 bases at J, leaving 10 bases unmatched. This CDR3 region has 15 residues. Germline V gene data show CDR1 as MGHRA and CDR2 as YSYEKL. DNA for the CDR3: TGCGCCAGCAGCCTAGAAACAGGGGAAGGGGAAAAACTGTTTTTT. It translates to CASSLETGEGEKLFF.

This chain connects TRBV5-1 to TRBJ2-1, with D perhaps TRBD2 (5 bases). V lost 4 bases to trimming and J lost 2 bases, with 13 bases between them. Germline V lookup: CDR1 SGHRS, CDR2 YFSETQ. This CDR3 comprises 15 residues. The CDR3 here is CASSASLDTYNEQFF. CDR3 in DNA: TGCGCCAGCAGCGCCTCACTAGACACCTACAATGAGCAGTTCTTC.

The chain employs TRBV5-8 and TRBJ2-1, with a weak D call TRBD1 (6 bases). Between the trimmed V and J ends, which lost 2 bases and 1 base, there was a span of 10 bases. Germline CDR1 reads SGHTS; CDR2 reads YDEGEE. There are 15 residues in the CDR3. The CDR3 loop reads CASSFGQSSYNEQFF. The CDR3 bases are TGTGCCAGCAGCTTTGGACAGTCATCCTACAATGAGCAGTTCTTC.

This sequence joins TRBV13 and TRBJ2-1, with 12 bases that match TRBD1. CDR3 length: 17 residues. CDR1 and CDR2 (germline): PRHDT, FYEKMQ (reference sequence). V shed 5 bases, J shed 4 bases, and the junction held 9 bases outside the gene matches. CDR3 sequence (DNA): TGTGCCAGCAGCCCCGGGACAGGGGGCGCCGGGTACAATGAGCAGTTCTTC. It encodes CASSPGTGGAGYNEQFF.

The V and J genes are TRBV19 and TRBJ1-5; D unresolved. The V gene's germline CDR1 is LNHDA and CDR2 SQIVND (reference sequence). V was trimmed by 3 bases and J by 4 bases, leaving 13 bases between them. The CDR3 is 15 amino acids. As DNA, the CDR3 is TGTGCCAGTAGTATTCTTGCGGGAGGTAATCAGCCCCAGCATTTT. Its translation: CASSILAGGNQPQHF.

The rearrangement joins TRBV29-1 to TRBJ1-3; no firm D call. The CDR3 has 12 amino acids. V shed 7 bases and J shed 2 bases, with 9 bases lying between them. Germline V gene sequence: CDR1 SQVTM, CDR2 ANQGSEA. The CDR3 is CSATLTGNTIYF. The CDR3 DNA sequence: TGCAGCGCCACTCTCACTGGAAACACCATATATTTT.

The rearrangement links TRBV5-4 to TRBJ1-2; the match to TRBD1 covers 8 bases. The germline V gene has CDR1 SGHNT and CDR2 YYREEE (reference sequence). V gave up 0 bases and J gave up 7 bases; unmatched junction bases: 5. This CDR3 has 14 residues. CDR3: CASSLADRAGGYTF. CDR3 nucleotides: TGTGCCAGCAGCTTGGCGGACAGGGCGGGTGGCTACACCTTC.

This rearrangement joins TRBV6-2 or TRBV6-3 to TRBJ1-5; tentatively, D is TRBD1 (5 bases). The CDR3 is 13 amino acids. Germline assignment: CDR1 MNHEY and CDR2 SVGEGT. The germline V and J ends were trimmed by 5 bases and 7 bases, with 12 bases remaining between them. This CDR3 reads CASSHRQLQPQHF. For the CDR3, the DNA is TGTGCCAGCAGTCACCGACAGCTGCAGCCCCAGCATTTT.

The chain recombines TRBV6-5 with TRBJ2-7, with D maybe TRBD1 (6 bases). The CDR3 has 13 amino acids. Germline CDR1 and CDR2: MNHEY and SVGAGI. Trimming took 7 bases from V and 2 from J, leaving 12 bases between them. The CDR3 spells CASTLDSPYEQYF. The DNA of the CDR3 is TGTGCCAGCACCCTGGACAGTCCCTACGAGCAGTACTTC.

The gene calls are TRBV25-1 and TRBJ2-5; 7 bases are shared with TRBD1. CDR3 length equals 17 residues. The germline V gene encodes CDR1 MGHDK and CDR2 SYGVNS. The J segment lost 5 bases and the V segment lost 3 bases, leaving 15 bases of the junction unmatched. Here the CDR3 reads CASSDVEGDRVDETQYF. In DNA form, the CDR3 reads TGTGCCAGCAGTGATGTCGAAGGAGACAGGGTTGACGAGACCCAGTACTTC.

The chain employs TRBV7-8 and TRBJ1-2; 9 bases are a match to TRBD1. CDR3 size: 17 residues. Germline V gene lookup returns CDR1 SGHVS and CDR2 FQNEAQ. Trimming removed 4 bases from V and 0 bases from J; junction bases left unmatched: 9. For the CDR3, the DNA is TGTGCCAGCAGCTCGTTACAGGGGGCGACCTCTAACTATGGCTACACCTTC. This gives the protein CASSSLQGATSNYGYTF.

The rearrangement joins TRBV13 to TRBJ1-1; D possibly corresponds to TRBD1 (5 bases). Germline V gives CDR1 PRHDT, CDR2 FYEKMQ (reference sequence). Trimming removed 6 bases at V and 11 bases at J, with 16 bases between. The CDR3 has 12 residues. CDR3 DNA sequence: TGTGCCAGCAGATTTCCCGGGGGGGTCGCTTTCTTT. It codes for CASRFPGGVAFF.

In DNA, the CDR3 is TGCGCCAGCAGCCAGAGACTAGCAGGAGCCACCGGGGAGCTGTTTTTT. Residues: CASSQRLAGATGELFF. The chain couples TRBV4-3 to TRBJ2-2; 7 bases align to TRBD2. This CDR3 contains 16 residues. Per the germline V gene, CDR1 is LGHNA and CDR2 is YSLEER. The J segment lost 4 bases and the V segment lost 3 bases, leaving 8 bases of the junction unmatched.

The rearrangement uses TRBV3-1 (or the pseudogene TRBV3-2) and TRBJ2-4; tentative D call: TRBD2 (5 bases). Germline-derived CDR1 and CDR2 are LGHDT and YNNKEL (reference sequence). The V gene lost 3 bases and the J gene lost 10 bases, with 16 bases spanning the gap. This CDR3 spans 14 amino acids. This CDR3 reads CASSHTDLIGIQYF. The CDR3, as DNA: TGTGCCAGCAGCCACACGGACTTGATTGGGATTCAGTACTTC.

The chain couples TRBV6-5 to TRBJ2-7; 9 nucleotides line up with TRBD1. Germline CDR1 MNHEY, CDR2 SVGAGI. This CDR3 spans 13 amino acids. V was clipped by 8 bases and J by 5 bases; unmatched bases: 7. CDR3 sequence reads: CASAYRGPNEQYF. CDR3 sequence (DNA): TGTGCCAGCGCGTACAGGGGGCCGAACGAGCAGTACTTC.

The V and J genes are TRBV30 and TRBJ1-2, with 9 bases fitting TRBD1. Per the germline V gene, CDR1 is GTSNPN and CDR2 is SVGIG (reference sequence). The trim removed 5 bases at V and 4 bases at J, leaving 2 bases unmatched. The length of the CDR3 is 12 residues. CDR3 sequence: CAWGQGSYGYTF. The CDR3 DNA sequence: TGTGCCTGGGGACAGGGGTCCTATGGCTACACCTTC.

This clone was counted a single time. The J gene is TRBJ2-7, the V gene TRBV30, with 9 bases lining up with TRBD1. CDR1 and CDR2 from the germline V gene are GTSNPN and SVGIG (reference sequence). The CDR3 is 13 residues long. J lost 6 bases, V lost 6 bases, and 9 bases had no gene match. The CDR3 sequence: CACPSDRGIEQYF. The CDR3 coding sequence is TGTGCCTGCCCATCGGACAGGGGAATCGAGCAGTACTTC. Based on the CDR3 plus reference TRBV30 and TRBJ2-7, the full variable domain is SQTIHQWPATLVQPVGSPLSLECTVEGTSNPNLYWYRQAAGRGLQLLFYSVGIGQISSEVPQNLSASRPQDRQFILSSKKLLLSDSGFYLCACPSDRGIEQYFGPGTRLTVT.

CDR3 loop: CASSGTGGTETQYF. The CDR3 DNA reads as TGTGCCAGCAGCGGGACAGGGGGCACAGAGACCCAGTACTTC. The genes are TRBV9 and TRBJ2-5; 11 bases map to TRBD1. Germline CDR1 SGDLS, CDR2 YYNGEE. This CDR3 has 14 residues. Trimming took 3 bases from V and 4 from J; bases not matched to a gene: 2.

V and J are TRBV9 and TRBJ2-2, with D possibly TRBD1 on 5 matching bases. The germline V gene encodes CDR1 SGDLS and CDR2 YYNGEE. This CDR3 has 17 amino acids. V was pared by 4 bases and J by 5 bases, with 21 bases between. The CDR3 region has the DNA TGTGCCAGCAGCCCTGGGGCCTTAGGGGTAGTAACCGGGGAGCTGTTTTTT. It yields the protein CASSPGALGVVTGELFF.

This clone was found a few times. V usage is TRBV30 and J usage is TRBJ2-2, with D perhaps TRBD1 (5 bases). Germline V lookup: CDR1 GTSNPN, CDR2 SVGIG (reference sequence). The CDR3 sequence is 13 residues long. The V gene lost 4 bases and the J gene lost 6 bases, with 12 bases spanning the gap. CDR3 nucleotides: TGTGCCTGGACAGGGTTCTCGGCCGGGGAGCTGTTTTTT. Its protein product is CAWTGFSAGELFF. The full variable domain, completed using reference TRBV30 and TRBJ2-2, is SQTIHQWPATLVQPVGSPLSLECTVEGTSNPNLYWYRQAAGRGLQLLFYSVGIGQISSEVPQNLSASRPQDRQFILSSKKLLLSDSGFYLCAWTGFSAGELFFGEGSRLTVL.

The rearrangement joins TRBV19 to TRBJ2-5; 8 bases line up with TRBD1. The junction had 5 bases not matched to a gene; V was cut back by 7 bases and J by 4 bases. The germline V gene encodes CDR1 LNHDA and CDR2 SQIVND (reference sequence). This CDR3 has 13 residues. The CDR3, as DNA: TGTGCCAGTACGGTCACAGGGGGAGAGACCCAGTACTTC. Its translation is CASTVTGGETQYF.

This chain joins TRBV19 and TRBJ1-4; D call uncertain. V was trimmed by 5 bases and J by 0 bases, leaving 7 bases between them. Germline V CDR1 and CDR2: LNHDA, SQIVND (reference sequence). This CDR3 has 14 amino acids. CDR3 amino acids: CASSGIATNEKLFF. CDR3 sequence (DNA): TGTGCCAGTAGTGGCATTGCAACTAATGAAAAACTGTTTTTT.

This chain connects TRBV27 to TRBJ1-2, with D possibly matching TRBD1 (5 bases). Germline values: CDR1 MNHEY, CDR2 SMNVEV (reference sequence). With 3 bases removed from V and 6 bases from J, the gap between germline ends came to 11 bases. The length of the CDR3 is 13 residues. CDR3 nucleotides: TGTGCCAGCAGTTTTGACAGAGGACATGGCTACACCTTC. Translating it yields CASSFDRGHGYTF.

This chain joins TRBV7-2 and TRBJ1-4, with D unresolved. V dropped 0 bases and J dropped 8 bases, with 7 bases sitting between them. This CDR3 contains 13 residues. Germline V gives CDR1 SGHTA, CDR2 FQGNSA. CDR3 amino acids: CASSLAGSEKLFF. The CDR3 DNA sequence: TGTGCCAGCAGCTTAGCGGGCAGCGAAAAACTGTTTTTT.

The chain carries TRBV16 and TRBJ1-6; D unresolved. Germline lookup yields CDR1 KGHSY and CDR2 FQNENV. This CDR3 comprises 14 residues. V gave up 0 bases and J gave up 8 bases, with 8 bases separating them. CDR3 loop: CASSQSTPYSPLHF. The CDR3 DNA sequence: TGTGCCAGCAGCCAATCGACACCCTATTCACCCCTCCACTTT.